This TCR beta chain was recovered during a study of identifying expanded T cells in peripheral blood. Repertoires were generated with immunoSEQ multiplex PCR, while TCRdb's copy carries only in-frame clones and drops some. The sample carries about 110,000 clones, about 88% recorded once. Trimming took 1 base from V and 2 from J, leaving 8 bases between them. Germline CDR1 is SGDLS and CDR2 is YYNGEE. This CDR3 is 14 amino acids long. Notes on the study in general: Differentially abundant clones: around 1.2 between replicates, about 15 at approximately 13 days, 19 to 20 at four. Two-week clone count variance significantly increased as total template count grew.

During the collection period, no donor immune events like infections were recorded. As concerns this clone: Its antigen is as yet unknown.

Source material: blood. V and J are TRBV9 and TRBJ2-3; D is uncertain. The source is a person aged 18-70 years in good health. In DNA form, the CDR3 reads TGTGCCAGCAGCGTACGGCTGTACACAGATACGCAGTATTTT. Amino acid sequence: CASSVRLYTDTQYF. Variable domain in full (rest from reference TRBV9 and TRBJ2-3): DSGVTQTPKHLITATGQRVTLRCSPRSGDLSVYWYQQSLDQGLQFLIQYYNGEERAKGNILERFSAQQFPDLHSELNLSSLELGDSALYFCASSVRLYTDTQYFGPGTRLTVL.